The 30 T cell receptor beta chains below come from one sample, sequenced in a study of blood T cell repertoires in COVID-19. Some clones are missing from TCRdb's copy, which holds only in-frame ones; the method was immunoSEQ multiplex PCR. Of about 130,000 clones in the sample, 80% to 90% are singletons; the top ten hold roughly 2.2%. Sequenced: PBMCs or T cells enriched from blood (not recorded which). These receptors were collected from a woman between 50 and 59 years old who had recovered from COVID-19.

The chain has TRBV6-4 and TRBJ2-6, with D tentatively TRBD2 (6 bases). Trimming pared 3 bases from V and 0 bases from J, leaving 15 bases between. The CDR3 sequence is 18 residues long. CDR1 and CDR2 (germline): MRHNA, SNTAGT. The DNA for the CDR3 is TGTGCCAGCAGTGAAGGAGGGACGTGGAGCTCTGGGGCCAACGTCCTGACTTTC. This gives the protein CASSEGGTWSSGANVLTF.

The chain carries TRBV15 and TRBJ2-7; 9 bases map to TRBD1. The germline CDR1 and CDR2 sequences are LNHNV and YYDKDF (reference sequence). V was pared by 5 bases and J by 2 bases, with 4 bases of the junction left unmatched. This CDR3 is built from 14 residues. CDR3 amino acids: CATSPRTGAYEQYF. In nucleotides, the CDR3 is TGTGCCACCAGCCCCCGGACAGGGGCCTACGAGCAGTACTTC.

The rearrangement links TRBV3-1 (or the pseudogene TRBV3-2) to TRBJ2-1; TRBD1 agrees at 9 bases. The CDR3 is 18 residues long. V shed 4 bases, J shed 2 bases, and the junction held 12 bases outside the gene matches. CDR1 is LGHDT, CDR2 YNNKEL, per germline (reference sequence). CDR3 DNA: TGTGCCAGCAGCCCGGGACAGGGTTCGGGAAGGACCTACAATGAGCAGTTCTTC. It translates to CASSPGQGSGRTYNEQFF.

This clone was detected only once. The V call is TRBV4-1, the J call TRBJ2-7, with 8 nucleotides matching TRBD2. The V gene's germline CDR1 is MGHRA and CDR2 YSYEKL. The junction had 6 bases not matched to a gene; V was cut back by 1 base and J by 7 bases. The CDR3 length is 14 residues. The CDR3, as DNA: TGCGCCAGCAGCCAAGCGGGGGGGCCCGGGGAGCAGTACTTC. Translation gives CASSQAGGPGEQYF.

J is TRBJ1-5 and V is TRBV9, with D maybe TRBD1 (5 bases). Germline V gives CDR1 SGDLS, CDR2 YYNGEE. Trimming removed 1 base at V and 7 bases at J, with 12 bases between. The CDR3 length is 14 residues. The CDR3 is CASSVTWGGQPQHF. The CDR3 nucleotides read TGTGCCAGCAGCGTAACGTGGGGGGGACAGCCCCAGCATTTT.

This clone is a singleton in its sample. The V and J genes are TRBV19 and TRBJ2-3, with 7 bases that match TRBD2. The V gene end was trimmed by 9 bases and the J gene end by 7 bases; junction bases not matched to a gene: 13. Germline lookup yields CDR1 LNHDA and CDR2 SQIVND (reference sequence). The CDR3 spans 14 residues. The CDR3 here is CARQAGDSRHTQYF. Written as DNA, the CDR3 is TGTGCCAGACAGGCGGGGGACTCACGCCATACGCAGTATTTT.

The rearrangement joins TRBV24-1 to TRBJ2-3, with unresolved D. Germline-derived CDR1 and CDR2 are KGHDR and SFDVKD. The CDR3 extends over 13 amino acids. V dropped 5 bases and J dropped 2 bases, with 7 bases sitting between them. CDR3 region: CATSAGATDTQYF. The CDR3 coding sequence is TGTGCCACCAGTGCCGGTGCCACAGATACGCAGTATTTT.

This clone was observed a single time. V usage is TRBV6-5 and J usage is TRBJ1-1; maybe TRBD1 (5 bases). CDR1 and CDR2 (germline): MNHEY, SVGAGI. The CDR3 totals 13 residues. Trimming took off 8 bases at V and 6 bases at J, with 16 bases between the two ends. Written as DNA, the CDR3 is TGTGCCAGCCAGGAGGGGAGTATCGCTGAAGCTTTCTTT. Residues: CASQEGSIAEAFF.

This chain joins TRBV5-1 and TRBJ1-1, with D perhaps TRBD1 (5 bases). CDR3 length: 11 residues. V was shortened by 4 bases and J by 7 bases, with 8 bases between the two germline ends. Germline CDR1 is SGHRS and CDR2 is YFSETQ. The CDR3 nucleotides read TGCGCCAGCAGCCGGGGGTTTGAAGCTTTCTTT. Protein sequence: CASSRGFEAFF.

The chain combines TRBV27 with TRBJ1-5, with a weak D call TRBD1 (6 bases). This CDR3 spans 16 amino acids. The V end was cut by 6 bases, the J end by 0 bases, with 15 bases between. CDR1 and CDR2 from the germline V gene are MNHEY and SMNVEV (reference sequence). CDR3 loop: CASRERTAYSNQPQHF. The CDR3 DNA reads as TGTGCCAGCAGGGAGCGGACAGCTTATAGCAATCAGCCCCAGCATTTT.

This chain joins TRBV6-1 and TRBJ2-5; TRBD2 aligns across 16 bases. CDR1 is MNHNS and CDR2 is SASEGT in the germline V gene. V was clipped by 4 bases and J by 5 bases; unmatched bases: 13. This CDR3 is 19 amino acids long. The CDR3 sequence: CASSAAAGTSGGGRETQYF. In DNA form, the CDR3 reads TGTGCCAGCAGTGCGGCAGCCGGGACTAGCGGGGGGGGGCGTGAGACCCAGTACTTC.

The CDR3 region has the DNA TGTGCCAGCAGGGACCAGGGGTTCGACACCGGGGAGCTGTTTTTT. Its protein is CASRDQGFDTGELFF. V is TRBV7-9 and J is TRBJ2-2; perhaps TRBD1 as D (6 bases). Looked up from germline, CDR1 is SEHNR and CDR2 is FQNEAQ (reference sequence). The CDR3 is 15 amino acids. V lost 6 bases to trimming and J lost 3 bases, with 14 bases between them.

The rearrangement joins TRBV29-1 to TRBJ2-2; possibly TRBD1 for D (6 bases). V lost 8 bases to trimming and J lost 2 bases, with 12 bases between them. This CDR3 is built from 13 residues. Germline lookup yields CDR1 SQVTM and CDR2 ANQGSEA. The CDR3 DNA reads TGCAGCTCGGAGGACAGTAACACCGGGGAGCTGTTTTTT. It yields the protein CSSEDSNTGELFF.

V usage is TRBV7-9 and J usage is TRBJ1-2; D remains unclear. The length of the CDR3 is 15 residues. Deletions cut 1 base from V and 6 bases from J, with 15 bases between. Germline V gene lookup returns CDR1 SEHNR and CDR2 FQNEAQ (reference sequence). The DNA of the CDR3 is TGTGCCAGCAGCTTAGACGTCATGTACGAGCATGGCTACACCTTC. The encoded protein is CASSLDVMYEHGYTF.

The genes are TRBV6-1 and TRBJ2-1; TRBD2 matches 9 bases. Germline loops: CDR1 MNHNS, CDR2 SASEGT. The CDR3 has 20 residues. V gave up 2 bases and J gave up 0 bases; unmatched junction bases: 14. For the CDR3, the DNA is TGTGCCAGCAGTGAAATGGTGGGTAGCGGGGGCCAAAGCTCCTACAATGAGCAGTTCTTC. As protein: CASSEMVGSGGQSSYNEQFF.

The rearrangement joins TRBV24-1 to TRBJ2-5; no reliable D call. The germline gives CDR1 KGHDR, CDR2 SFDVKD. CDR3 length: 13 amino acids. Deletions cut 4 bases from V and 4 bases from J, with 9 bases between. In DNA form, the CDR3 reads TGTGCCACCAGTGAATTCGGTGGAGAGACCCAGTACTTC. Protein product: CATSEFGGETQYF.

This chain links TRBV2 with TRBJ1-2; TRBD1 is a possible D gene (5 bases). The CDR3 sequence is 14 residues long. The V gene's germline CDR1 is SNHLY and CDR2 FYNNEI. Trimming cost V 6 bases and J 4 bases, with 15 bases left between them. The chain's CDR3 is CASSQTVTVYGYTF. CDR3 DNA: TGTGCCAGCAGCCAGACAGTAACGGTCTATGGCTACACCTTC.

The chain carries TRBV6-6 and TRBJ2-1; tentative D call: TRBD2 (5 bases). Per the germline V gene, CDR1 is MNHNY and CDR2 is SVGAGI (reference sequence). With 5 bases removed from V and 1 base from J, the gap between germline ends came to 15 bases. The CDR3 is made up of 16 amino acids. As DNA, the CDR3 is TGTGCCAGCAGTACGCCCATCGGGGAATCCTACAATGAGCAGTTCTTC. Protein sequence: CASSTPIGESYNEQFF.

The chain joins TRBV4-3 to TRBJ2-7; D is unresolved. Germline V CDR1 and CDR2: LGHNA, YSLEER. V was cut by 0 bases and J by 1 base, with 7 bases left in between. The CDR3 has 14 residues. The CDR3 loop is CASSQDTGSYEQYF. As DNA, the CDR3 is TGCGCCAGCAGCCAAGATACTGGTTCCTACGAGCAGTACTTC.

V is TRBV30 and J is TRBJ2-5, with D tentatively TRBD2 (5 bases). Germline V gene data show CDR1 as GTSNPN and CDR2 as SVGIG (reference sequence). V was clipped by 3 bases and J by 9 bases, with 17 bases between them. CDR3 length equals 13 residues. This chain's CDR3 is CAWSPDGPGAQYF. The CDR3 DNA is TGTGCCTGGAGCCCGGACGGTCCCGGGGCCCAGTACTTC.

This chain links TRBV14 with TRBJ2-2; possible D gene TRBD2, 6 bases. This CDR3 spans 20 amino acids. Trimming shortened V by 3 bases and J by 1 base, and 24 bases separated the two germline ends. Germline lookup yields CDR1 SGHDN and CDR2 FVKESK. CDR3 sequence (DNA): TGTGCCAGCAGCCACATGGCCTATTTTCCGGGACTCGAGAACACCGGGGAGCTGTTTTTT. It specifies CASSHMAYFPGLENTGELFF.

CDR3 residues: CASSGTGDTGELFF. The CDR3 region has the DNA TGTGCCAGCAGTGGGACAGGGGACACCGGGGAGCTGTTTTTT. The gene calls are TRBV2 and TRBJ2-2, with 9 bases lining up with TRBD1. This CDR3 comprises 14 residues. Germline CDR1 and CDR2: SNHLY and FYNNEI. After removal of 4 bases from V and 3 bases from J, the junction contained 0 bases not matched to a gene.

The chain carries TRBV30 and TRBJ2-2, with TRBD1 matching 8 bases. The CDR3 consists of 15 residues. From germline, CDR1 is GTSNPN and CDR2 SVGIG (reference sequence). Trimming took 2 bases from V and 6 from J; bases not matched to a gene: 8. CDR3: CAWSPRTGSPGELFF. The CDR3 DNA follows: TGTGCCTGGAGTCCACGGACAGGGTCCCCCGGGGAGCTGTTTTTT.

This chain uses TRBV7-9 with TRBJ1-5; possible D gene TRBD1, 5 bases. From germline, CDR1 is SEHNR and CDR2 FQNEAQ (reference sequence). The CDR3 consists of 14 residues. V was pared by 5 bases and J by 5 bases, with 13 bases between. Here the CDR3 reads CASSQKGYDQPQHF. The CDR3 DNA reads as TGTGCCAGCAGCCAGAAGGGGTACGATCAGCCCCAGCATTTT.

The J gene is TRBJ2-7, the V gene TRBV7-9, with 14 bases fitting TRBD2. The CDR3 covers 17 residues. Germline V gives CDR1 SEHNR, CDR2 FQNEAQ (reference sequence). The ends lost 6 bases at V and 1 base at J; junction bases unmatched: 8. The CDR3 spells CASRNTGLAGASYEQYF. The CDR3 DNA reads TGTGCCAGCAGGAATACGGGACTAGCGGGGGCGTCCTACGAGCAGTACTTC.

V gene TRBV6-5 combines with J gene TRBJ1-6, with 8 bases aligning to TRBD1. The CDR3 covers 14 residues. CDR1 and CDR2 (germline): MNHEY, SVGAGI. V lost 6 bases and J lost 7; bases outside the gene matches: 5. CDR3 sequence reads: CASSRDRTNSPLHF. The DNA of the CDR3 is TGTGCCAGCAGCCGGGACAGGACAAATTCACCCCTCCACTTT.

This rearrangement joins TRBV6-2 or TRBV6-3 to TRBJ2-2, with 10 positions matching TRBD1. Germline-derived CDR1 and CDR2 are MNHEY and SVGEGT. The CDR3 is 19 residues long. Trimming cost V 5 bases and J 2 bases; bases outside gene matches: 14. The CDR3 reads CASSPIQDRGLTNTGELFF. In DNA form, the CDR3 reads TGTGCCAGCAGTCCGATCCAGGACAGGGGGTTAACAAACACCGGGGAGCTGTTTTTT.

The genes are TRBV30 and TRBJ1-3, with D tentatively TRBD1 (5 bases). V was shortened by 3 bases and J by 8 bases, with 17 bases between the two germline ends. CDR1 and CDR2 from the germline V gene are GTSNPN and SVGIG (reference sequence). The CDR3 covers 14 residues. The CDR3 spells CAWSQTAGFDTIYF. The CDR3 region has the DNA TGTGCCTGGAGCCAGACAGCAGGATTTGACACCATATATTTT.

The chain employs TRBV6-5 and TRBJ2-7; 9 positions match TRBD1. This CDR3 comprises 15 residues. Per germline, CDR1 MNHEY and CDR2 SVGAGI. With 6 bases clipped from V and 0 bases from J, the junction kept 6 bases outside the gene matches. This CDR3 is CASRPGQGSSYEQYF. CDR3 DNA sequence: TGTGCCAGCAGACCCGGACAGGGGAGCTCCTACGAGCAGTACTTC.

There are a few counts of this clone. J is TRBJ1-5 and V is TRBV30; the D gene is possibly TRBD1 (5 bases). CDR3 length: 13 residues. V lost 1 base and J lost 9, with 13 bases in between. Germline CDR1 GTSNPN, CDR2 SVGIG (reference sequence). The CDR3 region is CAWSGQGLGPQHF. The CDR3 DNA reads TGTGCCTGGAGTGGGCAGGGCCTAGGGCCCCAGCATTTT.